A selection of T cell receptor beta chains follows, all from one sample in a study of T cell responses to AZD1222 COVID-19 vaccine. Sequenced by immunoSEQ multiplex PCR; TCRdb stores in-frame clones only, minus some. The sample lists about 120,000 clones; less than 95% were seen once. The material sequenced was peripheral blood, taken on day 0 of AZD1222 vaccination. The receptors shown here come from an adult in good health. Each CDR3 is given with its conserved first and last residue. A D gene is named only where the DNA matches it firmly. Clone size is stated in some rows and not others, as once, few, many or a class when expanded.

J gene	CDR3 length	D gene	clone size	V gene	CDR3 protein	CDR3 DNA
TRBJ2-2	15	-	-	TRBV5-1	CASRRGAENTGELFF	TGCGCCAGCAGACGGGGGGCGGAAAACACCGGGGAGCTGTTTTTT
TRBJ1-3	15	-	few	TRBV7-6	CASSLILTPGNTIYF	TGTGCCAGCAGCTTAATATTAACACCTGGAAACACCATATATTTT
TRBJ2-7	13	-	-	TRBV29-1	CSVAAGAHYEQYF	TGCAGCGTTGCGGCTGGGGCACACTACGAGCAGTACTTC
TRBJ1-1	13	-	-	TRBV19	CASISGTEHEAFF	TGTGCCAGTATCTCCGGGACGGAGCATGAAGCTTTCTTT
TRBJ1-4	14	-	-	TRBV6-5	CASSNRALNEKLFF	TGTGCCAGCAGTAACCGGGCCCTTAATGAAAAACTGTTTTTT
TRBJ2-7	14	TRBD2	-	TRBV18	CASSPLADLYEQYF	TGTGCCAGCTCACCTCTAGCGGACCTCTACGAGCAGTACTTC
TRBJ1-1	13	-	once	TRBV19	CASSIGPNTEAFF	TGTGCCAGTAGTATAGGCCCGAACACTGAAGCTTTCTTT
TRBJ2-7	15	-	-	TRBV11-1	CASSSPGQGHYEQYF	TGTGCCAGCAGTTCTCCGGGACAAGGACACTACGAGCAGTACTTC
TRBJ2-7	15	TRBD1	-	TRBV6-5	CASKLIGTGPYEQYF	TGTGCCAGCAAATTAATAGGGACAGGACCTTACGAGCAGTACTTC
TRBJ2-3	15	TRBD1	-	TRBV6-2/TRBV6-3	CASSLDRAPTDTQYF	TGTGCCAGCAGCCTAGACAGGGCACCGACAGATACGCAGTATTTT
TRBJ1-3	17	TRBD1	-	TRBV19	CASSIGQVNWSGNTIYF	TGTGCCAGTAGTATCGGACAGGTTAACTGGTCTGGAAACACCATATATTTT
TRBJ2-2	12	-	-	TRBV3-1/TRBV3-2	CASSLGAGELFF	TGTGCCAGCAGCCTGGGGGCCGGGGAGCTGTTTTTT
TRBJ1-4	14	-	-	TRBV25-1	CASRGSATNEKLFF	TGTGCCAGCAGAGGCAGCGCAACTAATGAAAAACTGTTTTTT
TRBJ2-1	17	-	once	TRBV24-1	CATSDLKVSGSHNEQFF	TGTGCCACCAGTGATTTAAAGGTGTCAGGGAGTCACAATGAGCAGTTCTTC
TRBJ2-1	11	TRBD1	-	TRBV20-1	CSADRDGEQFF	TGCAGTGCCGACAGGGACGGTGAGCAGTTCTTC
TRBJ2-2	15	-	once	TRBV9	CASSVGQAVVGELFF	TGTGCCAGCAGCGTTGGGCAGGCAGTCGTCGGGGAGCTGTTTTTT
TRBJ2-2	12	-	-	TRBV5-6	CASSSGYGELFF	TGTGCCAGCAGCTCGGGGTACGGGGAGCTGTTTTTT
TRBJ2-3	13	-	few	TRBV7-9	CASSRGFGDTQYF	TGTGCCAGCAGCAGGGGATTTGGGGATACGCAGTATTTT
TRBJ1-5	12	TRBD1	-	TRBV19	CASTQGTGAQHF	TGTGCCAGTACCCAAGGGACAGGGGCCCAGCATTTT
TRBJ2-7	17	TRBD2	-	TRBV7-8	CASSLGVGGSITYEQYF	TGTGCCAGCAGCTTAGGTGTGGGCGGGAGTATCACCTACGAGCAGTACTTC
TRBJ1-1	12	-	once	TRBV5-1	CASSLEGTEAFF	TGCGCCAGCAGCTTGGAGGGGACTGAAGCTTTCTTT
TRBJ1-1	16	-	many	TRBV15	CATSRFFRGVSTEAFF	TGTGCCACCAGCAGATTTTTTCGGGGCGTCAGCACTGAAGCTTTCTTT
TRBJ2-6	15	-	-	TRBV19	CASSIASTGANVLTF	TGTGCCAGTAGTATAGCCAGTACCGGGGCCAACGTCCTGACTTTC
TRBJ2-2	16	-	-	TRBV5-1	CASSLQGPRDTGELFF	TGCGCCAGCAGCTTACAGGGACCCCGAGACACCGGGGAGCTGTTTTTT
TRBJ2-3	15	-	-	TRBV3-1/TRBV3-2	CASSQSPGTGHTQYF	TGTGCCAGCAGCCAATCACCTGGGACCGGACATACGCAGTATTTT
TRBJ2-6	19	-	-	TRBV9	CASSPRLDRPGAGANVLTF	TGTGCCAGCAGCCCAAGACTGGACCGCCCGGGGGCCGGGGCCAACGTCCTGACTTTC
TRBJ1-1	15	-	once	TRBV5-4	CASSLGQRTNTEAFF	TGTGCCAGCAGCTTGGGGCAGAGAACGAACACTGAAGCTTTCTTT
TRBJ1-1	11	-	-	TRBV6-1	CASSDTGEAFF	TGTGCCAGCAGTGACACAGGTGAAGCTTTCTTT
TRBJ2-5	12	-	-	TRBV7-8	CASSRTPETQYF	TGTGCCAGCAGCCGAACCCCAGAGACCCAGTACTTC
TRBJ1-2	15	-	-	TRBV18	CASPPEGSRGYGYTF	TGTGCCAGCCCCCCCGAGGGGAGCAGGGGCTATGGCTACACCTTC
TRBJ2-7	15	-	-	TRBV18	CASSPPGRQGYEQYF	TGTGCCAGCTCACCACCGGGGCGCCAGGGCTACGAGCAGTACTTC
TRBJ1-1	14	-	-	TRBV2	CASSPPRRATEAFF	TGTGCCAGCAGCCCCCCCCGGAGGGCCACTGAAGCTTTCTTT
TRBJ1-4	14	-	-	TRBV6-4	CASPRGGLNEKLFF	TGTGCCAGCCCTCGGGGGGGACTTAATGAAAAACTGTTTTTT
TRBJ1-4	14	TRBD1	-	TRBV2	CASRRTGGYEKLFF	TGTGCCAGCAGGAGGACAGGGGGATATGAAAAACTGTTTTTT
TRBJ1-1	14	-	-	TRBV2	CASSEARLITEAFF	TGTGCCAGCAGTGAAGCCAGGCTGATCACTGAAGCTTTCTTT
TRBJ2-3	13	-	-	TRBV30	CAWSVGGTDTQYF	TGTGCCTGGAGTGTGGGGGGCACAGATACGCAGTATTTT
TRBJ1-2	15	-	once	TRBV7-3	CASSPTGSLNYGYTF	TGTGCCAGCAGCCCGACAGGTTCCCTAAACTATGGCTACACCTTC
TRBJ2-1	17	TRBD2	-	TRBV2	CASRRALGGGSYNEQFF	TGTGCCAGCCGGCGGGCCCTTGGGGGGGGATCCTACAATGAGCAGTTCTTC
TRBJ2-7	16	TRBD1	-	TRBV7-2	CASSLAHRGVSNEQYF	TGTGCCAGCAGCTTAGCCCACAGGGGAGTCTCCAACGAGCAGTACTTC
TRBJ1-6	17	-	-	TRBV2	CASSEAIGPLPNSPLHF	TGTGCCAGCAGTGAAGCAATCGGACCGCTCCCGAATTCACCCCTCCACTTT
TRBJ2-1	14	-	once	TRBV19	CASSGPVPYNEQFF	TGTGCCAGTAGCGGACCAGTTCCCTACAATGAGCAGTTCTTC
TRBJ2-5	14	-	-	TRBV18	CASSPEGRQETQYF	TGTGCCAGCTCACCAGAAGGGCGTCAAGAGACCCAGTACTTC
TRBJ1-1	16	TRBD1	-	TRBV2	CASSRDRSSLNTEAFF	TGTGCCAGCAGCCGGGACAGGAGTAGCTTGAACACTGAAGCTTTCTTT
TRBJ2-1	14	-	-	TRBV11-2	CASSLNVQDNEQFF	TGTGCCAGCAGCTTAAACGTCCAGGACAATGAGCAGTTCTTC
TRBJ2-1	15	-	-	TRBV15	CATSIVGGKVNEQFF	TGTGCCACCAGCATCGTCGGCGGGAAAGTCAATGAGCAGTTCTTC
TRBJ2-3	16	-	-	TRBV24-1	CATSDIQSPSTDTQYF	TGTGCCACCAGTGATATACAGTCTCCTAGCACAGATACGCAGTATTTT
TRBJ1-4	15	TRBD1	-	TRBV3-1/TRBV3-2	CASSAQQGGLEKLFF	TGTGCCAGCAGCGCCCAACAGGGGGGATTGGAAAAACTGTTTTTT
TRBJ2-1	16	TRBD2	once	TRBV19	CASSPSGRAPYNEQFF	TGTGCCAGTAGTCCTAGCGGGAGGGCTCCCTACAATGAGCAGTTCTTC
TRBJ1-2	14	-	-	TRBV2	CASRGGSSTYGYTF	TGTGCCAGCAGGGGTGGGAGCTCCACCTATGGCTACACCTTC
TRBJ2-7	13	-	-	TRBV27	CASSATPSYEQYF	TGTGCCAGCAGTGCCACCCCCTCCTACGAGCAGTACTTC
TRBJ2-5	13	-	-	TRBV5-1	CASSLQVGETQYF	TGCGCCAGCAGCCTACAGGTTGGGGAGACCCAGTACTTC
TRBJ2-1	13	-	-	TRBV5-1	CASSVTANNEQFF	TGCGCCAGCAGCGTGACAGCAAACAATGAGCAGTTCTTC
TRBJ1-1	14	-	-	TRBV5-1	CASSRERVSDEAFF	TGCGCCAGCAGCCGCGAGAGGGTAAGTGATGAAGCTTTCTTT
TRBJ1-1	13	-	-	TRBV6-5	CASNKGVRTEAFF	TGTGCCAGCAATAAGGGGGTTCGAACTGAAGCTTTCTTT
TRBJ2-7	14	-	-	TRBV5-6	CASSPQGLVYEQYF	TGTGCCAGCAGCCCGCAAGGGTTGGTCTACGAGCAGTACTTC